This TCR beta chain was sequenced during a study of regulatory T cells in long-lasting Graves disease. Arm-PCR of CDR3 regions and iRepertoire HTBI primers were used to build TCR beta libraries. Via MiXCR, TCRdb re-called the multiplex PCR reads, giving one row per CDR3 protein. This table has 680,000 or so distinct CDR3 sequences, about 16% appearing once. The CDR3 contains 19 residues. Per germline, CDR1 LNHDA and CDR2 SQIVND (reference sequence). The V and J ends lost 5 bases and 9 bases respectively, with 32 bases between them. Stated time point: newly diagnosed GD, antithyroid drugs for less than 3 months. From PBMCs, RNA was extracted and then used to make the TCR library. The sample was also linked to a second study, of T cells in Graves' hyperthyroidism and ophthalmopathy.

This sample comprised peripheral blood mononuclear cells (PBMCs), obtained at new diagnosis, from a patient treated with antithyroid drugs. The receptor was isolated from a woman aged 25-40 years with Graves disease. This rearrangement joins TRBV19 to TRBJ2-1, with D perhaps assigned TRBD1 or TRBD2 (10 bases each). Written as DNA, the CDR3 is TGTGCCAGTAGTCCAACGGACAGGGGGAGCCTAGCGGGAGTTCGTGAGCAGTTCTTC. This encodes CASSPTDRGSLAGVREQFF.